The 27 T cell receptor beta chains in this list originate from one sample, sequenced in a study of Ad26.COV2.S vaccination and SARS-CoV-2 variants. Treatment given: 15 to 20 received Ad26.COV2.S at low or high dose, single or two shots; 5 received placebo; per-sample allocation not given. On day 63 after the first injection, vaccine and placebo recipients gave samples. TCRdb's copy holds only in-frame clones and misses some; the assay was immunoSEQ multiplex PCR. The data contain about 680,000 clones, 89% of them singletons. The starting material was peripheral blood, obtained in a trial of Ad26.COV2.S vaccine versus placebo. These TCRs come from a person between 18 and 59 years old who received the Ad26.COV2.S COVID-19 vaccine or a placebo.

The chain has TRBV7-9 and TRBJ1-5, with unresolved D. There are 13 residues in the CDR3. Trimming took 1 base from V and 5 from J, leaving 6 bases between them. The germline V gene has CDR1 SEHNR and CDR2 FQNEAQ (reference sequence). CDR3 amino acids: CASSLEGYQPQHF. CDR3 sequence (DNA): TGTGCCAGCAGCTTAGAGGGATATCAGCCCCAGCATTTT.

The J gene is TRBJ1-1, the V gene TRBV3-1 (or the pseudogene TRBV3-2), with unresolved D. The CDR3 extends over 15 amino acids. Germline CDR1 reads LGHDT; CDR2 reads YNNKEL (reference sequence). The V gene lost 0 bases and the J gene lost 1 base, with 9 bases spanning the gap. Here the CDR3 reads CASSQDEIPNTEAFF. CDR3 bases: TGTGCCAGCAGCCAAGATGAGATTCCGAACACTGAAGCTTTCTTT.

This clone has just a few counts. This chain connects TRBV4-3 to TRBJ1-5; D is uncertain. The V and J ends lost 1 base and 0 bases respectively, with 4 bases between them. The CDR3 is made up of 14 amino acids. Germline V lookup: CDR1 LGHNA, CDR2 YSLEER. DNA for the CDR3: TGCGCCAGCAGCCAAGGAGTTAGCAATCAGCCCCAGCATTTT. Translation gives CASSQGVSNQPQHF.

This clone was seen once. The rearrangement links TRBV29-1 to TRBJ1-1; tentative D call: TRBD1 (5 bases). In germline, CDR1 is SQVTM, CDR2 ANQGSEA. The CDR3 length is 11 residues. Trimming pared 7 bases from V and 6 bases from J, leaving 12 bases between. CDR3 loop: CSASAGAEAFF. The DNA for the CDR3 is TGCAGCGCCAGCGCGGGGGCTGAAGCTTTCTTT.

This clone was found once. This chain links TRBV29-1 with TRBJ2-7; TRBD1 is a possible D gene (7 bases). The CDR3 loop spans 15 amino acids. Trimming left V 6 bases short and J 6 bases short, with 24 bases between. Germline V lookup: CDR1 SQVTM, CDR2 ANQGSEA. CDR3 amino acids: CSVLPWRGQPFEQYF. The CDR3 DNA is TGCAGCGTCCTCCCCTGGCGGGGACAGCCTTTCGAGCAGTACTTC.

This chain links TRBV13 with TRBJ2-5; tentative D call: TRBD2 (5 bases). The V and J ends lost 3 bases and 0 bases respectively, with 5 bases between them. CDR1 and CDR2 from the germline V gene are PRHDT and FYEKMQ (reference sequence). This CDR3 is 13 amino acids long. Written as DNA, the CDR3 is TGTGCCAGCAGCTTCGGGGACCAAGAGACCCAGTACTTC. Its translation: CASSFGDQETQYF. Based on the CDR3 plus reference TRBV13 and TRBJ2-5, the full variable domain is AAGVIQSPRHLIKEKRETATLKCYPIPRHDTVYWYQQGPGQDPQFLISFYEKMQSDKGSIPDRFSAQQFSDYHSELNMSSLELGDSALYFCASSFGDQETQYFGPGTRLLVL.

The CDR3 here is CASSGSQETQYF. The CDR3 DNA reads as TGTGCCAGCTCGGGCTCCCAAGAGACCCAGTACTTC. The rearrangement links TRBV18 to TRBJ2-5; D unclear. V was trimmed by 6 bases and J by 1 base, leaving 6 bases between them. Germline V gene data show CDR1 as KGHSH and CDR2 as LQKENI. This CDR3 contains 12 residues.

The chain links TRBV9 to TRBJ1-2; D uncertain. The CDR3 has 13 amino acids. Trimming cost V 0 bases and J 6 bases, with 9 bases left between them. The germline gives CDR1 SGDLS, CDR2 YYNGEE. CDR3 amino acids: CASSVDGNDGYTF. The CDR3 DNA is TGTGCCAGCAGCGTAGACGGGAACGATGGCTACACCTTC.

This chain connects TRBV11-3 to TRBJ2-1, with TRBD2 matching over 9 bases. The germline gives CDR1 SGHNT, CDR2 YENEEA. The CDR3 loop spans 15 amino acids. V gave up 5 bases and J gave up 6 bases; unmatched junction bases: 8. The CDR3 DNA sequence: TGTGCCAGCAGCACGTCCGGGACTAGCCTCAATGAGCAGTTCTTC. Translated: CASSTSGTSLNEQFF.

The chain uses TRBV7-2 and TRBJ1-1, with a tentative D call TRBD1 (6 bases). The CDR3 spans 14 residues. The V gene lost 5 bases and the J gene lost 4 bases, with 14 bases spanning the gap. Germline values: CDR1 SGHTA, CDR2 FQGNSA. CDR3 sequence: CASSPTRGSTEAFF. In nucleotides, the CDR3 is TGTGCCAGCAGCCCGACTAGGGGGAGCACTGAAGCTTTCTTT.

The chain recombines TRBV24-1 with TRBJ1-2; 7 bases line up with TRBD1. From germline, CDR1 is KGHDR and CDR2 SFDVKD. V dropped 2 bases and J dropped 4; count of bases not matched to a gene: 6. The CDR3 extends over 15 amino acids. The CDR3 sequence is CATSDYPGGSYGYTF. The DNA of the CDR3 is TGTGCCACCAGTGATTATCCAGGGGGATCCTATGGCTACACCTTC.

The rearrangement uses TRBV9 and TRBJ1-1, with D perhaps TRBD1 (5 bases). The V end lost 0 bases, the J end lost 1 base, and 10 bases lay between the germline ends. The length of the CDR3 is 15 residues. Germline V gene lookup returns CDR1 SGDLS and CDR2 YYNGEE. This CDR3 reads CASSVAGTKNTEAFF. CDR3 bases: TGTGCCAGCAGCGTAGCAGGGACGAAGAACACTGAAGCTTTCTTT.

The J gene is TRBJ2-2, the V gene TRBV19, with 9 bases aligning to TRBD1. V lost 4 bases and J lost 7; bases outside the gene matches: 4. Germline CDR1 and CDR2: LNHDA and SQIVND (reference sequence). The CDR3 sequence is 14 residues long. The CDR3 DNA reads as TGTGCCAGTAGTACGGGACAGGGTGGCGGGGAGCTGTTTTTT. Translating gives CASSTGQGGGELFF.

The J gene is TRBJ2-3, the V gene TRBV7-9, with 11 bases identical to TRBD2. V lost 5 bases to trimming and J lost 0 bases; unmatched junction nucleotides: 4. The CDR3 extends over 16 amino acids. From germline, CDR1 is SEHNR and CDR2 FQNEAQ (reference sequence). The CDR3 here is CASSLLAGASTDTQYF. CDR3 DNA: TGTGCCAGCAGCCTACTAGCGGGAGCTAGCACAGATACGCAGTATTTT.

Turning to this clone: At one of its ends the junction is not consistent with the germline gene, which may arise from a read error. The rearrangement joins TRBV7-9 to TRBJ2-5, with 9 bases aligning to TRBD2. The CDR3 has 14 amino acids. CDR1 is SEHNR and CDR2 is FQNEAQ in the germline V gene (reference sequence). CDR3 amino acids: CASSLAGSLETQYF. As DNA, the CDR3 is TGTGCCAGCAGCCTAGCGGGATCATTAGAGACCCAGTACTTC.

This chain connects TRBV19 to TRBJ1-6; a weak D match, TRBD1 (6 bases). Deletions cut 9 bases from V and 10 bases from J, with 19 bases between. Germline V gene sequence: CDR1 LNHDA, CDR2 SQIVND (reference sequence). The CDR3 has 14 amino acids. For the CDR3, the DNA is TGTGCCAGCAAAACGACAGGATTAGGGTCACCCCTCCACTTT. Translation gives CASKTTGLGSPLHF.

The chain links TRBV4-1 to TRBJ2-1, with unresolved D. The V end lost 4 bases, the J end lost 5 bases, and 3 bases lay between the germline ends. The germline V gene has CDR1 MGHRA and CDR2 YSYEKL. The CDR3 runs to 11 residues. Written as DNA, the CDR3 is TGCGCCAGCAGCCTAGACAATGAGCAGTTCTTC. Amino acids: CASSLDNEQFF.

V usage is TRBV27 and J usage is TRBJ2-7; unclear D gene. This CDR3 contains 16 residues. V shed 5 bases and J shed 10 bases, with 27 bases lying between them. Germline assignment: CDR1 MNHEY and CDR2 SMNVEV (reference sequence). CDR3 sequence reads: CASSPPSQSRLRAQYF. The DNA of the CDR3 is TGTGCCAGCAGTCCCCCCAGCCAAAGTAGGCTTCGGGCCCAGTACTTC.

This clone was observed once. The J gene is TRBJ2-7, the V gene TRBV12-3 or TRBV12-4; D not resolved. CDR3 length: 13 amino acids. Trimming removed 6 bases from V and 6 bases from J, with 15 bases in between. The CDR3, as DNA: TGTGCCAGCAGCCTCCTCTCGGCCGTCGAGCAGTACTTC. Its translation: CASSLLSAVEQYF.

As DNA, the CDR3 is TGTGCCAGCTCTACGGGAGGGCCCTACAATGAGCAGTTCTTC. Protein product: CASSTGGPYNEQFF. The chain combines TRBV7-2 with TRBJ2-1; 8 nucleotides agree with TRBD2. The CDR3 spans 14 residues. The germline CDR1 and CDR2 sequences are SGHTA and FQGNSA. V shed 8 bases, J shed 2 bases, and the junction held 5 bases outside the gene matches.

The gene calls are TRBV18 and TRBJ2-3, with 7 positions matching TRBD2. The ends lost 0 bases at V and 6 bases at J; junction bases unmatched: 12. Germline values: CDR1 KGHSH, CDR2 LQKENI. This CDR3 has 17 amino acids. The CDR3 spells CASSPPVMGGAADTQYF. Here the CDR3 DNA reads TGTGCCAGCTCACCACCGGTCATGGGAGGGGCAGCGGATACGCAGTATTTT.

The CDR3 sequence is CAISGGLAPREQYF. The CDR3 DNA follows: TGTGCCATCAGTGGAGGACTAGCGCCTAGGGAGCAGTACTTC. The chain joins TRBV10-3 to TRBJ2-7; TRBD2 matches 9 bases. The CDR3 has 14 residues. CDR1 is ENHRY and CDR2 is SYGVKD in the germline V gene. Trimming at V came to 4 bases and at J to 7 bases, leaving 8 bases not matched to a gene.

The gene calls are TRBV30 and TRBJ2-7; D is unclear. The germline CDR1 and CDR2 sequences are GTSNPN and SVGIG (reference sequence). The CDR3 contains 11 residues. Trimming removed 1 base at V and 1 base at J, with 2 bases between. CDR3 amino acids: CAWSESYEQYF. The CDR3 DNA reads as TGTGCCTGGAGTGAGTCCTACGAGCAGTACTTC.

The CDR3 loop reads CASSLATGATNTGELFF. CDR3 DNA sequence: TGTGCCAGCAGCTTAGCCACAGGGGCCACGAACACCGGGGAGCTGTTTTTT. The chain links TRBV7-8 to TRBJ2-2, with 7 bases aligning to TRBD1. V was pared by 0 bases and J by 0 bases, with 4 bases of the junction left unmatched. CDR1 is SGHVS, CDR2 FQNEAQ, per germline. The CDR3 consists of 17 residues.

The chain carries TRBV7-9 and TRBJ2-7; 13 bases align to TRBD2. Germline loops: CDR1 SEHNR, CDR2 FQNEAQ (reference sequence). V was clipped by 5 bases and J by 5 bases; unmatched bases: 3. The CDR3 has 14 residues. The CDR3 loop reads CASSRTSGRNEQYF. The CDR3 nucleotides are TGTGCCAGCAGCCGGACTAGCGGGAGAAACGAGCAGTACTTC.

The V call is TRBV27, the J call TRBJ2-7; D possibly matches TRBD1 or TRBD2 (5 bases each). From germline, CDR1 is MNHEY and CDR2 SMNVEV (reference sequence). Trimming left V 9 bases short and J 4 bases short, with 19 bases between. The CDR3 is 14 amino acids. The CDR3 sequence is CASRDVASQYEQYF. CDR3 coding DNA: TGTGCCAGTCGGGACGTGGCATCCCAATACGAGCAGTACTTC.

The rearrangement joins TRBV30 to TRBJ1-5; D may be TRBD1 (5 bases). Germline CDR1 GTSNPN, CDR2 SVGIG (reference sequence). V gave up 0 bases and J gave up 6 bases, with 12 bases separating them. The CDR3 has 14 residues. The CDR3 reads CAWSVGQGGQPQHF. As DNA, the CDR3 is TGTGCCTGGAGTGTGGGGCAGGGTGGTCAGCCCCAGCATTTT. Together with reference TRBV30 and TRBJ1-5, the CDR3 gives the full variable domain: SQTIHQWPATLVQPVGSPLSLECTVEGTSNPNLYWYRQAAGRGLQLLFYSVGIGQISSEVPQNLSASRPQDRQFILSSKKLLLSDSGFYLCAWSVGQGGQPQHFGDGTRLSIL.